This record looks at one T cell receptor (beta chain) sequence and its context. As yet, its antigen is unknown. This sample stems from a study of cytomegalovirus exposure and HLA in healthy donors. Study in general: The roughly 130 validation repertoires used the same platform as the 550 to 700 first-cohort repertoires (as reported by a later analysis).

Overall study findings and caveats: A later analysis found first-cohort TCR clusters tended to co-occur in the 120 or so validation repertoires. Researchers catalogued approximately 170 TCR beta chains as cytomegalovirus-associated. The dataset shows that most TCR sequences were rare, while some public TCRs occurred in many donors.

Germline V gene data show CDR1 as SGDLS and CDR2 as YYNGEE. This CDR3 has 15 residues. Trimming left V 3 bases short and J 1 base short, with 11 bases between. Assay: immunoSEQ multiplex PCR; the TCRdb copy retains only in-frame clones and omits some. In the table there are some 170,000 clones, about 87% of which are singletons. J is TRBJ1-3 and V is TRBV9; D might be TRBD1 (5 bases). The sequencing input was PBMCs. This TCR came from a woman aged 25 to 39 in good health and CMV-seronegative. This CDR3 is CASSEQGYSGNTIYF. The CDR3, as DNA: TGTGCCAGCAGCGAGCAGGGATATTCTGGAAACACCATATATTTT.